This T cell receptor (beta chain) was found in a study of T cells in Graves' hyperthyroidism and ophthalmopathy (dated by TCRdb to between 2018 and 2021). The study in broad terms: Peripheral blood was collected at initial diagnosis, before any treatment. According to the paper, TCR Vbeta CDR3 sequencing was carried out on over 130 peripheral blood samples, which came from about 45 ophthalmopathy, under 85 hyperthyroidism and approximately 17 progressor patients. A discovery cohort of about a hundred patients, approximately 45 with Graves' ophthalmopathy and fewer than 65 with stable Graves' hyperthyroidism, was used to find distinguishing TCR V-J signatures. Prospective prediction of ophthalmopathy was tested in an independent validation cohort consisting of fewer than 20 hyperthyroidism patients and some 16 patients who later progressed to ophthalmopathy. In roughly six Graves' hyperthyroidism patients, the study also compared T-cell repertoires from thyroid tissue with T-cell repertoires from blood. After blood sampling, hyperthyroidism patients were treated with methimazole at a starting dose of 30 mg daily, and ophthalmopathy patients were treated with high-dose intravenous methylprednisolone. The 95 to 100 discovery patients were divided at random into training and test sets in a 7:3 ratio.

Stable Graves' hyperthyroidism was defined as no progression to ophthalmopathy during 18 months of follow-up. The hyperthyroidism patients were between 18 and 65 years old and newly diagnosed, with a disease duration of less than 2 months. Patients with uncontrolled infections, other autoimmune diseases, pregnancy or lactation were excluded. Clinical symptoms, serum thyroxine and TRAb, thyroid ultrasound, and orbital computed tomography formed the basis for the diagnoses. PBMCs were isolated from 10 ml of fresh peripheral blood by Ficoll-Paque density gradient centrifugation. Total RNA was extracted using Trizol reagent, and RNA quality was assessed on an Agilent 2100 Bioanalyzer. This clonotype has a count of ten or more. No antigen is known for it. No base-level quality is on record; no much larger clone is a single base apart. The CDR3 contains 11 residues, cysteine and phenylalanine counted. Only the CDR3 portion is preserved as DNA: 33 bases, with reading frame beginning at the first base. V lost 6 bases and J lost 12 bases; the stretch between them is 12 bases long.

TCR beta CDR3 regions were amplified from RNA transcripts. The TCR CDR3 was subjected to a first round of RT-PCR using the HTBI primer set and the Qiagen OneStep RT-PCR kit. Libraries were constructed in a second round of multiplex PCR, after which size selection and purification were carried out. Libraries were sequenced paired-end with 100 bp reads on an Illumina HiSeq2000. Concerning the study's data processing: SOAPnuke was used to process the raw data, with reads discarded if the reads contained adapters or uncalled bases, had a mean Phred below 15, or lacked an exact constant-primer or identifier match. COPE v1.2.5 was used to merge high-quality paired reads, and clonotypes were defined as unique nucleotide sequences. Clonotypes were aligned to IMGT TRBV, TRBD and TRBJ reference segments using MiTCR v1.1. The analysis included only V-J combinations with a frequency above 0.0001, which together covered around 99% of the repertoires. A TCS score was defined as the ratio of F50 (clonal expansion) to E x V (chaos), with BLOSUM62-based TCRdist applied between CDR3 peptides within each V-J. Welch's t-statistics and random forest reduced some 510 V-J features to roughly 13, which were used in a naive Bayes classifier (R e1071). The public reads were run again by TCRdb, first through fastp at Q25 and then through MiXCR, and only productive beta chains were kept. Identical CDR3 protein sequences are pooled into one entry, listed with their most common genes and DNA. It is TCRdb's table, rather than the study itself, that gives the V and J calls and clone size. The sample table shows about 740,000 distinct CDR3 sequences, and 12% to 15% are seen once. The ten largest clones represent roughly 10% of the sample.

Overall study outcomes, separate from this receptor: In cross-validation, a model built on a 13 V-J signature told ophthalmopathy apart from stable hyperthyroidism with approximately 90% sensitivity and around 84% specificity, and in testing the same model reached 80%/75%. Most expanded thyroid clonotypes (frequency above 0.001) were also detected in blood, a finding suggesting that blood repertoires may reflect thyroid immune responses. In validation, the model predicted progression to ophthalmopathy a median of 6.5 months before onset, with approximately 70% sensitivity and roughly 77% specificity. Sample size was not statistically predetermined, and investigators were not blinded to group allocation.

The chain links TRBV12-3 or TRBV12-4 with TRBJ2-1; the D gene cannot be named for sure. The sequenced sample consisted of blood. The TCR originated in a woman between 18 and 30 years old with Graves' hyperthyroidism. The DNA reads TGTGCCAGCAGCCTCGGGTTGGGGCAGTTCTTC. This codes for CASSLGLGQFF.